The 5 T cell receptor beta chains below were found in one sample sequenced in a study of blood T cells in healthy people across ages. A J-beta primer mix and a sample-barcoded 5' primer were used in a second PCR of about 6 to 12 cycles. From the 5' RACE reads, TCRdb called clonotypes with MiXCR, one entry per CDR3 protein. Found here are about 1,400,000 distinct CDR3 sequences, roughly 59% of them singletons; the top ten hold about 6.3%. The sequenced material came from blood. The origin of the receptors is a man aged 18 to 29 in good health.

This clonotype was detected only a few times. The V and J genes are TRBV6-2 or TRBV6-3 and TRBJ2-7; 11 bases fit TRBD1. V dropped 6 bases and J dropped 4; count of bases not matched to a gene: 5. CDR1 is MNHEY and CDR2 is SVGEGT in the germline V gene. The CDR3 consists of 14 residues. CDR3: CASSRTGGVYEQYF. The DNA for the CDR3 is TGTGCCAGCAGCCGGACAGGGGGCGTTTACGAGCAGTACTTC.

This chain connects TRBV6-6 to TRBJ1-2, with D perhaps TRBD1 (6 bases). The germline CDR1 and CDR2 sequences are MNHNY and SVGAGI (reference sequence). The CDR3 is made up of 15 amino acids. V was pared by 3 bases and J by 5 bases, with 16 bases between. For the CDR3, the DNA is TGTGCCAGCAGTTATGGGGGTGAACAGGGATATGGCTACACCTTC. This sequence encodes CASSYGGEQGYGYTF.

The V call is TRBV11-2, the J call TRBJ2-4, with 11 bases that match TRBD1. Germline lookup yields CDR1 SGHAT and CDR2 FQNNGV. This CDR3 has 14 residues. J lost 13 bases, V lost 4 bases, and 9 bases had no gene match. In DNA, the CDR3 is TGTGCCAGCAGCTCTTCGGACAGGGGGCAAGAGCAGTACTTC. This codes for CASSSSDRGQEQYF.

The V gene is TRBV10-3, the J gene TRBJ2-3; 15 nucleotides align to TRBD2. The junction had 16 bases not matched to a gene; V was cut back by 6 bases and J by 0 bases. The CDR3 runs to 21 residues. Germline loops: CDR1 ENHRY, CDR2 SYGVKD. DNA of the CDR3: TGTGCCATCAGGTTGGAGCCGGGACTAGCGGGGGGCCGAACTAGCACAGATACGCAGTATTTT. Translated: CAIRLEPGLAGGRTSTDTQYF.

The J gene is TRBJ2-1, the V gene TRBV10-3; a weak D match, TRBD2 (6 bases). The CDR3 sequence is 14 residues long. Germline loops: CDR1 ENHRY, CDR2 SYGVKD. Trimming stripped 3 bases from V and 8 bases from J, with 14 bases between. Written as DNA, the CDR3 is TGTGCCATCAGTGAAGGGCAGGGCGGGGATGAGCAGTTCTTC. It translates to CAISEGQGGDEQFF.